This entry features one T cell receptor (beta chain) sequence. No antigen is known for it. Base qualities were left out, and no much larger clone turns up one base away. Libraries were constructed by the immunoSEQ multiplex PCR assay. Sourced from immuneACCESS, this table was stored by TCRdb with only in-frame sequences that have V and J called. A share of the clones is absent; for the studies checked, an unresolved V gene accounts for under half, and the remainder has no known explanation. This sample gives 11,000 to 15,000 clones in total; 72% of them show up just once. Of the sample, 46% falls within the top ten clones. In this study, focal radiation therapy paired with CTLA-4 blockade (ipilimumab) was tested in patients who had chemo-refractory metastatic non-small-cell lung cancer. This sample was taken from a study of radiotherapy plus CTLA-4 blockade in lung cancer (dated by TCRdb to about 2018). Background for the entire study: Objective responses were observed in approximately 19% of enrolled patients, and disease control was achieved in 31%. General study outcomes and caveats: Increased serum interferon-beta after radiation, together with early dynamic changes in blood T cell clones, were reported to be the strongest predictors of response. TCR clones derived from tumors expanded in peripheral blood after treatment with radiotherapy and ipilimumab.

Counted from cysteine to phenylalanine, this CDR3 has 12 amino acids. Just CDR3 DNA is preserved here, 36 bases in frame from base 1. CDR1 is given as SGHAT and CDR2 as FQNNGV, both from the germline V gene. V and J lose 3 bases and 4 bases, and a span of 6 bases separates them. The V and J genes are TRBV11-2 and TRBJ1-1; the D segment cannot be called with confidence. This clonotype was sampled from a human donor with non-small cell lung cancer whose response to radiotherapy plus ipilimumab could not be evaluated. The input for sequencing was peripheral blood, taken from a patient treated with radiotherapy plus ipilimumab. The nucleotides read TGTGCCAGCAGCTTCCGGGGCACTGAAGCTTTCTTT. It translates as CASSFRGTEAFF.